The 5 T cell receptor beta chains below all came from one sample that was sequenced in a study of cytomegalovirus exposure and HLA in healthy donors (dated by TCRdb to about 2017). Libraries were constructed by the immunoSEQ multiplex PCR assay. For the multiplex PCR, a mixture combining 60 forward primers for TCR Vbeta segments and 13 reverse primers for TCR Jbeta segments was used. The source is immuneACCESS, and TCRdb retained only in-frame sequences with V and J called. Part of the clones is not carried over; for the studies checked, unresolved V genes explain less than half of this, and the remainder is unexplained. This sample's table has entries for 95,000 to 110,000 clones. Of the sample, roughly 3.5% falls within the top ten clones. The sequenced sample consisted of PBMCs. Receptors originate from a man in his forties in good health and CMV-seronegative.

The DNA of the CDR3 is TGTGCCAGCAGCTTGTCCCGGTATGCTGCCCACGAGCAGTACTTC. The encoded protein is CASSLSRYAAHEQYF. The chain is built from TRBV5-4 and TRBJ2-5; D not resolved. The J call may be wrong; the DNA end is better matched by TRBJ2-7. CDR3 size: 15 residues. Germline V lookup: CDR1 SGHNT, CDR2 YYREEE (reference sequence).

This chain connects TRBV7-2 to TRBJ1-2; a possible D gene is TRBD1 (5 bases). Between the trimmed V and J ends, which lost 4 bases and 8 bases, there was a span of 14 bases. This CDR3 region has 13 residues. The germline CDR1 and CDR2 sequences are SGHTA and FQGNSA. Written as DNA, the CDR3 is TGTGCCAGCAGCTACCTCGGGGGGGAAGGCTACACCTTC. As protein: CASSYLGGEGYTF.

The V gene is TRBV6-5, the J gene TRBJ1-2, with D hard to call. Looked up from germline, CDR1 is MNHEY and CDR2 is SVGAGI. The CDR3 is 16 amino acids. Trimming pared 3 bases from V and 0 bases from J, leaving 14 bases between. The CDR3 DNA reads TGTGCCAGCAGTTATTCAGGAACGGTCACTAACTATGGCTACACCTTC. Its translation is CASSYSGTVTNYGYTF.

The chain links TRBV2 to TRBJ1-2, with 10 bases matching TRBD1. This CDR3 spans 15 amino acids. CDR1 and CDR2 (germline): SNHLY, FYNNEI. The J segment lost 8 bases and the V segment lost 8 bases, leaving 14 bases of the junction unmatched. The DNA for the CDR3 is TGTGCCAGCCTCTGGGACAGGGGAAGGGCGAGCGGCTACACCTTC. Its protein product is CASLWDRGRASGYTF.

The V gene is TRBV10-3, the J gene TRBJ1-1; the match to TRBD1 covers 9 bases. The CDR3 spans 12 residues. Germline V gives CDR1 ENHRY, CDR2 SYGVKD. Trimming cost V 10 bases and J 5 bases; bases outside gene matches: 5. CDR3 sequence: CATRTGETEAFF. In DNA form, the CDR3 reads TGTGCCACAAGGACAGGGGAAACTGAAGCTTTCTTT.